This is a list of T cell receptor beta chains from one sample in a study of blood T cell repertoires in COVID-19. Profiled with immunoSEQ multiplex PCR; TCRdb holds only in-frame clones, not every one. The sample shows tens of thousands of clones, 65% to 80% of them seen only once. The sequencing sample was made of peripheral blood. The source of these receptors is a man in his thirties or forties with COVID-19, enrolled during active disease. Each CDR3 is given with its conserved first and last residue. The D gene is left open where the match is weak. Not every row has a clone size; where given, it reads once, few, many or a size class.

>TRBV28|NA|TRBJ1-2|NA
CASSLIQNYGYTF
>TRBV28|TRBD2|TRBJ2-1|NA
CASSSSGGYNEQFF
>TRBV7-9|TRBD1|TRBJ1-4|NA
CASSPGQGTNEKLFF
>TRBV5-1|TRBD1|TRBJ2-1|once
CASSFVGTGGYNEQFF
>TRBV19|NA|TRBJ1-6|NA
CASTRGRRDNSPLHF
>TRBV18|NA|TRBJ2-3|once
CASSNTGDSTDTQYF
>TRBV11-2|NA|TRBJ2-2|NA
CASSLARQDTGELFF
>TRBV6-2/TRBV6-3|NA|TRBJ1-1|NA
CASSYSSSNTEAFF
>TRBV5-4|NA|TRBJ1-2|NA
CASSLGRVDGYTF
>TRBV5-1|TRBD2|TRBJ2-1|NA
CASSPTGLAGGYNEQFF
>TRBV27|TRBD2|TRBJ2-1|NA
CASSFGGRSNEQFF
>TRBV6-5|NA|TRBJ1-1|NA
CASSYAGRDTEAFF
>TRBV24-1|TRBD1|TRBJ2-3|NA
CATSDLTGGADTQYF
>TRBV28|NA|TRBJ1-3|NA
CASSVLGNTIYF
>TRBV6-1|NA|TRBJ1-1|once
CASREYSLTTEAFF
>TRBV7-2|TRBD1|TRBJ2-2|NA
CASSWSRSTGTYNTGELFF